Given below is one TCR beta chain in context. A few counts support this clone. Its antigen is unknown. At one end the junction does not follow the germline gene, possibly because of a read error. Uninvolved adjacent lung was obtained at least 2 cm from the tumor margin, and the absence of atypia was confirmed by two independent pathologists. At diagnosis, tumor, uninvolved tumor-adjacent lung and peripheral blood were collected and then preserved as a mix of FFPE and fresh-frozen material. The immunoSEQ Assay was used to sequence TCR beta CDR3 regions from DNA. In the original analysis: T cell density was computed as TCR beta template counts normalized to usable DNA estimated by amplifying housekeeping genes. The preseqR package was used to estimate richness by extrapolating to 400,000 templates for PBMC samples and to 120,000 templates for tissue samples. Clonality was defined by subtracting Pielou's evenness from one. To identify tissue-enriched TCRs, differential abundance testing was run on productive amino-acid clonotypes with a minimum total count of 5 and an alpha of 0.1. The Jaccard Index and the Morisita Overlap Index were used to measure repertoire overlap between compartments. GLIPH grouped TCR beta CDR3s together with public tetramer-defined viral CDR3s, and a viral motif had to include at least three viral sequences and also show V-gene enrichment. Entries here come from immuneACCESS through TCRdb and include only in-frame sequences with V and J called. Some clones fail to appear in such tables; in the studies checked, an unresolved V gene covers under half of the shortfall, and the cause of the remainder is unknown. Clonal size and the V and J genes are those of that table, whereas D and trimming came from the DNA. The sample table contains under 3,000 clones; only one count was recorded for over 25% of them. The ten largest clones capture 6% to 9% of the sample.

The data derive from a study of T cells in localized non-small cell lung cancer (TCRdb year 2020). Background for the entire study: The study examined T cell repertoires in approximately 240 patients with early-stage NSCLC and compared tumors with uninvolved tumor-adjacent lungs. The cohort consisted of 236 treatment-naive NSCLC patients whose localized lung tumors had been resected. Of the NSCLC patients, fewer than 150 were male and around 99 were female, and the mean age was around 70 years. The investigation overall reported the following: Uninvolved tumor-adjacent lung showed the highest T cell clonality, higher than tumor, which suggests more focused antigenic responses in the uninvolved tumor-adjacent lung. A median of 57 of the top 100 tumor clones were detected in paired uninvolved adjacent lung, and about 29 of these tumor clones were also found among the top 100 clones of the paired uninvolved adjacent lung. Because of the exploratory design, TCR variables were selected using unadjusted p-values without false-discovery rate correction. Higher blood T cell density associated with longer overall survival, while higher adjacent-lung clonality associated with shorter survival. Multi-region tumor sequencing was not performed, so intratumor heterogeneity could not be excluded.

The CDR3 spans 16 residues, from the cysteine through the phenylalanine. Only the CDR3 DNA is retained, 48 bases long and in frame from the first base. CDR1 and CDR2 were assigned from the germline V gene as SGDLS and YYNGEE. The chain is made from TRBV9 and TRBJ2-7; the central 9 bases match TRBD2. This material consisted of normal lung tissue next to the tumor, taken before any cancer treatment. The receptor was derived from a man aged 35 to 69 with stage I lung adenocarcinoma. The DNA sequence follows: TGTGCCAGCAGTGAAGCGGGCGGGAGGGCCTCCCACGAGCAGTACTTC. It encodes CASSEAGGRASHEQYF.